This passage covers 32 T cell receptor beta chains from one sample sequenced in a study of blood T cell repertoires in COVID-19. This table comes from immunoSEQ multiplex PCR, and its TCRdb copy is limited to in-frame clones, with some not included. Altogether 100,000 or so clones are present, around 88% being singletons, with the ten largest covering over 0.35%. Sequencing was done on a sample of peripheral blood. All receptors come from a man aged 60 to 75 with acute or convalescent COVID-19.

The count of this clone is one. J is TRBJ1-6 and V is TRBV28, with 7 positions matching TRBD1. The length of the CDR3 is 14 residues. J lost 7 bases, V lost 8 bases, and 8 bases had no gene match. CDR1 and CDR2 (germline): MDHEN, SYDVKM. CDR3 residues: CASRRVQGNSPLHF. In nucleotides, the CDR3 is TGTGCCAGCCGCAGGGTACAGGGGAATTCACCCCTCCACTTT.

The chain has TRBV6-5 and TRBJ1-2, with TRBD1 matching 7 bases. Germline-derived CDR1 and CDR2 are MNHEY and SVGAGI. V shed 4 bases, J shed 0 bases, and the junction held 5 bases outside the gene matches. The CDR3 is 15 residues long. The CDR3 nucleotides read TGTGCCAGCAGTTGGGACAGACGGTCTAACTATGGCTACACCTTC. It is translated as CASSWDRRSNYGYTF.

The CDR3 DNA sequence: TGTGCCAGCAGCCAGAGGGGGGCGGGGGCTAATGAAAAACTGTTTTTT. Amino acids: CASSQRGAGANEKLFF. This chain uses TRBV3-1 (or the pseudogene TRBV3-2) with TRBJ1-4, with D maybe TRBD1 (6 bases). Trimming cost V 3 bases and J 3 bases, with 14 bases left between them. This CDR3 region has 16 residues. Germline-derived CDR1 and CDR2 are LGHDT and YNNKEL (reference sequence).

The chain couples TRBV12-5 to TRBJ1-2; D remains unclear. The length of the CDR3 is 12 residues. Germline V gene sequence: CDR1 LGHNT, CDR2 FRNRAP. Trimming shortened V by 0 bases and J by 8 bases, and 7 bases separated the two germline ends. The CDR3 loop is CASGLVQFGYTF. The CDR3 nucleotides are TGTGCTAGTGGTTTGGTACAGTTCGGCTACACCTTC.

The chain joins TRBV5-1 to TRBJ2-7; D unresolved. V was trimmed by 0 bases and J by 3 bases, leaving 7 bases between them. In germline, CDR1 is SGHRS, CDR2 YFSETQ. There are 13 residues in the CDR3. The CDR3 DNA reads as TGCGCCAGCAGCTTGGATAACTTCTACGAGCAGTACTTC. Protein product: CASSLDNFYEQYF.

The J gene is TRBJ2-7, the V gene TRBV4-1; D is undetermined. Between the trimmed V and J ends, which lost 0 bases and 4 bases, there was a span of 4 bases. Per germline, CDR1 MGHRA and CDR2 YSYEKL. This CDR3 has 12 residues. The CDR3 coding sequence is TGCGCCAGCAGCCAAGAGGCTTACGAGCAGTACTTC. Protein sequence: CASSQEAYEQYF.

This clone was seen more than once but under ten times. The chain joins TRBV6-5 to TRBJ1-2; TRBD1 aligns across 12 bases. The CDR3 runs to 15 residues. Looked up from germline, CDR1 is MNHEY and CDR2 is SVGAGI. J gave up 6 bases and V 6 bases, and 8 bases lay outside the gene matches. The CDR3 here is CASSPGTGGADGYTF. The CDR3 bases are TGTGCCAGCAGCCCCGGGACAGGGGGCGCTGATGGCTACACCTTC.

The chain employs TRBV5-1 and TRBJ2-7; D perhaps matches TRBD2 (5 bases). Germline CDR1 is SGHRS and CDR2 is YFSETQ. V was trimmed by 0 bases and J by 3 bases, leaving 13 bases between them. The CDR3 contains 15 residues. In DNA form, the CDR3 reads TGCGCCAGCAGCTTGGAGGGAGCGAGATACTACGAGCAGTACTTC. This sequence encodes CASSLEGARYYEQYF.

The chain carries TRBV5-4 and TRBJ2-1; 10 bases line up with TRBD1. CDR1 SGHNT and CDR2 YYREEE come from the germline V gene (reference sequence). The CDR3 has 13 residues. The V and J ends lost 5 bases and 9 bases, in that order; junction bases with no gene match: 5. In DNA, the CDR3 is TGTGCCAGCAGTGTGACAGGGGGCGGTGAGCAGTTCTTC. This translates into CASSVTGGGEQFF.

The chain carries TRBV18 and TRBJ2-7; D is unclear. The V and J ends lost 0 bases and 3 bases respectively, with 12 bases between them. The CDR3 has 15 residues. From germline, CDR1 is KGHSH and CDR2 LQKENI. The CDR3 DNA follows: TGTGCCAGCTCACCACCGAATAGACAAGACTACGAGCAGTACTTC. The encoded protein is CASSPPNRQDYEQYF. Filled out from reference TRBV18 and TRBJ2-7, the complete variable domain reads NAGVMQNPRHLVRRRGQEARLRCSPMKGHSHVYWYRQLPEEGLKFMVYLQKENIIDESGMPKERFSAEFPKEGPSILRIQQVVRGDSAAYFCASSPPNRQDYEQYFGPGTRLTVT.

The J gene is TRBJ2-7, the V gene TRBV30, with 12 bases that match TRBD2. Germline assignment: CDR1 GTSNPN and CDR2 SVGIG (reference sequence). The V and J ends lost 0 bases and 6 bases, in that order; junction bases with no gene match: 3. The CDR3 extends over 14 amino acids. The CDR3 region is CAWSVLAGGGEQYF. DNA of the CDR3: TGTGCCTGGAGTGTACTAGCGGGGGGAGGCGAGCAGTACTTC.

This clone was detected once. J is TRBJ2-7 and V is TRBV27; D is unclear. Germline lookup yields CDR1 MNHEY and CDR2 SMNVEV (reference sequence). This CDR3 has 13 amino acids. The V end lost 6 bases, the J end lost 3 bases, and 12 bases lay between the germline ends. The CDR3 DNA follows: TGTGCCAGCAGCCGTAATGAGGACTACGAGCAGTACTTC. It translates to CASSRNEDYEQYF.

This chain links TRBV12-5 with TRBJ1-6; 10 bases map to TRBD1. The CDR3 covers 14 residues. V lost 5 bases to trimming and J lost 10 bases; unmatched junction nucleotides: 5. CDR1 and CDR2 (germline): LGHNT, FRNRAP. CDR3 amino acids: CASGLGQGGSPLHF. DNA of the CDR3: TGTGCTAGTGGTCTCGGACAGGGGGGGTCACCCCTCCACTTT.

V gene TRBV5-1 combines with J gene TRBJ2-3; TRBD1 is a possible D gene (5 bases). Germline V gene data show CDR1 as SGHRS and CDR2 as YFSETQ. The CDR3 runs 15 residues. V was pared by 0 bases and J by 1 base, with 9 bases between. This CDR3 is CASSLAGARTDTQYF. The CDR3, as DNA: TGCGCCAGCAGCTTGGCTGGGGCCCGCACAGATACGCAGTATTTT.

The J gene is TRBJ1-2, the V gene TRBV2, with 9 nucleotides matching TRBD1. Germline V gene data show CDR1 as SNHLY and CDR2 as FYNNEI. Trimming took 4 bases from V and 4 from J; bases not matched to a gene: 4. The CDR3 has 14 amino acids. CDR3 sequence (DNA): TGTGCCAGCAGTGGGGACAGGGCGTCCTATGGCTACACCTTC. It encodes CASSGDRASYGYTF.

The V and J genes are TRBV10-3 and TRBJ1-2; perhaps TRBD1 as D (5 bases). The CDR3 has 14 residues. Trimming left V 5 bases short and J 8 bases short, with 18 bases between. CDR1 ENHRY and CDR2 SYGVKD come from the germline V gene. CDR3 DNA: TGTGCCATCAGTTCGGACTCTCCGGGGGTAGGCTACACCTTC. Translating it yields CAISSDSPGVGYTF.

This clone appeared a few times. The chain carries TRBV11-2 and TRBJ2-5; 7 positions agree with TRBD1. Germline CDR1 is SGHAT and CDR2 is FQNNGV. CDR3 length: 14 amino acids. After removal of 5 bases from V and 4 bases from J, the junction contained 7 bases not matched to a gene. This CDR3 is CASSPGTARETQYF. The CDR3 bases are TGTGCCAGCAGCCCCGGGACAGCAAGAGAGACCCAGTACTTC.

The chain couples TRBV11-1 to TRBJ2-5, with 9 bases matching TRBD2. The V and J ends lost 3 bases and 4 bases, in that order; junction bases with no gene match: 3. The CDR3 runs 14 residues. In germline, CDR1 is SGHAT, CDR2 FQDESV (reference sequence). The CDR3 sequence is CASSFILAGETQYF. The CDR3 nucleotides read TGTGCCAGCAGCTTTATACTAGCGGGAGAGACCCAGTACTTC.

The rearrangement uses TRBV13 and TRBJ1-5, with D tentatively TRBD1 (6 bases). The CDR3 contains 17 residues. The germline V gene encodes CDR1 PRHDT and CDR2 FYEKMQ (reference sequence). With 5 bases removed from V and 0 bases from J, the gap between germline ends came to 17 bases. The chain's CDR3 is CASSMGRGGNSNQPQHF. CDR3 bases: TGTGCCAGCAGCATGGGACGAGGGGGAAATAGCAATCAGCCCCAGCATTTT.

This rearrangement joins TRBV10-2 to TRBJ1-1; no clear D gene. V was cut by 2 bases and J by 5 bases, with 15 bases left in between. Germline V lookup: CDR1 WSHSY, CDR2 SAAADI. The CDR3 totals 15 residues. For the CDR3, the DNA is TGCGCCAGCAGTGAGAGGTTGGGCCCCGGTACTGAAGCTTTCTTT. Protein: CASSERLGPGTEAFF.

The chain combines TRBV5-4 with TRBJ1-4, with a weak D call TRBD1 (6 bases). Trimming stripped 4 bases from V and 5 bases from J, with 15 bases between. Germline assignment: CDR1 SGHNT and CDR2 YYREEE (reference sequence). There are 15 residues in the CDR3. CDR3 DNA sequence: TGTGCCAGCAGCCCGCAGACAGGTACCAATGAAAAACTGTTTTTT. It codes for CASSPQTGTNEKLFF.

This chain joins TRBV3-1 (or the pseudogene TRBV3-2) and TRBJ1-4; D remains unclear. This CDR3 has 13 residues. Germline lookup yields CDR1 LGHDT and CDR2 YNNKEL (reference sequence). V lost 3 bases and J 4 bases, leaving 6 bases between the germline ends. CDR3 coding DNA: TGTGCCAGCAGCCAGACACGTAATGAAAAACTGTTTTTT. It specifies CASSQTRNEKLFF.

The rearrangement joins TRBV24-1 to TRBJ2-3; the D gene is possibly TRBD2 (6 bases). The CDR3 runs to 15 residues. Germline V lookup: CDR1 KGHDR, CDR2 SFDVKD. The ends were cut back, 3 bases at V and 0 bases at J, with 9 bases in the middle. CDR3 DNA sequence: TGTGCCACCAGTGATATAAGCGGGAGCACAGATACGCAGTATTTT. It is translated as CATSDISGSTDTQYF.

J is TRBJ2-1 and V is TRBV19; 7 bases fit TRBD2. CDR3 length equals 15 residues. J lost 3 bases, V lost 1 base, and 3 bases had no gene match. In germline, CDR1 is LNHDA, CDR2 SQIVND (reference sequence). Here the CDR3 reads CASSIAGGNYNEQFF. The CDR3 DNA follows: TGTGCCAGTAGTATAGCGGGGGGAAACTACAATGAGCAGTTCTTC.

The CDR3 loop is CSVDTTGDYSGNTIYF. The DNA of the CDR3 is TGCAGCGTTGACACTACAGGAGATTACTCTGGAAACACCATATATTTT. V usage is TRBV29-1 and J usage is TRBJ1-3; D possibly corresponds to TRBD1 (5 bases). The V end lost 3 bases, the J end lost 0 bases, and 15 bases lay between the germline ends. The germline gives CDR1 SQVTM, CDR2 ANQGSEA. The CDR3 is 16 residues long.

The rearrangement links TRBV29-1 to TRBJ2-1, with D possibly matching TRBD2 (6 bases). Trimming shortened V by 4 bases and J by 10 bases, and 14 bases separated the two germline ends. The CDR3 consists of 12 residues. Looked up from germline, CDR1 is SQVTM and CDR2 is ANQGSEA. This CDR3 reads CSVGPLAAEQFF. The CDR3 DNA follows: TGCAGCGTTGGTCCATTAGCGGCGGAGCAGTTCTTC.

The chain uses TRBV3-1 (or the pseudogene TRBV3-2) and TRBJ1-2; no clear D gene. CDR1 and CDR2 (germline): LGHDT, YNNKEL (reference sequence). Trimming cost V 1 base and J 8 bases, with 14 bases left between them. The length of the CDR3 is 14 residues. Here the CDR3 DNA reads TGTGCCAGCAGCCAAGCCCCAGACTCCTACGGCTACACCTTC. This encodes CASSQAPDSYGYTF.

The J gene is TRBJ1-6, the V gene TRBV7-8; 7 nucleotides align to TRBD1. CDR3 length: 15 amino acids. Germline CDR1 is SGHVS and CDR2 is FQNEAQ. Losses at the gene ends were 5 bases for V and 7 bases for J; bases not matched to a gene: 8. CDR3 sequence reads: CASSRGQSINSPLHF. CDR3 DNA sequence: TGTGCCAGCAGCCGGGGACAGTCGATCAATTCACCCCTCCACTTT.

The V call is TRBV25-1, the J call TRBJ2-2; TRBD2 is a possible D gene (6 bases). Germline values: CDR1 MGHDK, CDR2 SYGVNS. Trimming took 8 bases from V and 6 from J, leaving 16 bases between them. The CDR3 covers 14 residues. The CDR3 loop is CASGGYTKAGELFF. CDR3 sequence (DNA): TGTGCCAGCGGGGGGTATACTAAGGCCGGGGAGCTGTTTTTT.

J is TRBJ1-2 and V is TRBV9; D is possibly TRBD1 (5 bases). Trimming stripped 3 bases from V and 6 bases from J, with 12 bases between. Germline V gene sequence: CDR1 SGDLS, CDR2 YYNGEE. This CDR3 comprises 13 residues. CDR3 in amino acids: CASSGRGRDGYTF. Written as DNA, the CDR3 is TGTGCCAGCAGCGGACGGGGGAGAGATGGCTACACCTTC. Full variable domain (rest looked up from reference TRBV9 and TRBJ1-2): DSGVTQTPKHLITATGQRVTLRCSPRSGDLSVYWYQQSLDQGLQFLIQYYNGEERAKGNILERFSAQQFPDLHSELNLSSLELGDSALYFCASSGRGRDGYTFGSGTRLTVV.

The V and J genes are TRBV5-1 and TRBJ2-1; 11 bases fit TRBD2. The CDR3 has 15 residues. Germline-derived CDR1 and CDR2 are SGHRS and YFSETQ. The J segment lost 7 bases and the V segment lost 0 bases, leaving 3 bases of the junction unmatched. CDR3 in amino acids: CASSLATSGVNEQFF. The CDR3 DNA reads TGCGCCAGCAGCTTGGCGACTAGCGGGGTTAATGAGCAGTTCTTC.

V and J are TRBV5-1 and TRBJ2-1, with TRBD2 matching over 10 bases. The J segment lost 4 bases and the V segment lost 5 bases, leaving 9 bases of the junction unmatched. Per germline, CDR1 SGHRS and CDR2 YFSETQ. There are 16 residues in the CDR3. This CDR3 is CASSWDPGLAYNEQFF. The CDR3 nucleotides read TGCGCCAGCAGTTGGGACCCGGGACTAGCGTACAATGAGCAGTTCTTC.